Ten or more counts support the clone carrying this TCR beta chain. The data derive from a study of Graves' ophthalmopathy and Graves' hyperthyroidism. For repertoire sequencing, the TCR beta CDR3 regions were amplified from RNA transcripts. First-round RT-PCR used HTBI primers; second-round multiplex PCR followed. Each CDR3 protein gets one entry after TCRdb re-called the multiplex PCR reads with MiXCR. The sample lists a few hundred thousand distinct CDR3 sequences, 17% occurring once. This CDR3 contains 17 residues. With 0 bases removed from V and 1 base from J, the gap between germline ends came to 15 bases. CDR1 and CDR2 from the germline V gene are DFQATT and SNEGSKA (reference sequence).

The sample comprised peripheral blood. The TCR comes from an adult woman with stable Graves' hyperthyroidism. The chain employs TRBV20-1 and TRBJ2-2; D gene uncertain. CDR3 sequence (DNA): TGCAGTGCTAGAGATGTTTTTGCGGAGAGGAACACCGGGGAGCTGTTTTTT. Its translation: CSARDVFAERNTGELFF.